Listed below are T cell receptor beta chains from one sample, sequenced in a study of blood T cell repertoires in COVID-19. The protocol was immunoSEQ multiplex PCR, while the TCRdb copy is restricted to in-frame clones and leaves out a portion. The sample consists of fewer than 250,000 clones, approximately 86% of them appearing once. The sequencing input was PBMCs or T cells enriched from blood (not recorded which). Receptors originate from a woman aged 25-40 years with acute COVID-19. Both conserved end residues are part of each CDR3. Each record gives: clone size, J gene, V gene, D gene, CDR3 protein, CDR3 DNA. D genes are given only for firm matches. Part of the rows lack a size; the others show once, few, many or a class for expanded clones.

clone size: .
J gene: TRBJ1-4
V gene: TRBV11-3
D gene: TRBD1
CDR3 protein: CASSPTVRSGTEEKLFF
CDR3 DNA: TGTGCCAGCAGCCCGACGGTGAGATCCGGGACAGAAGAAAAACTGTTTTTT

clone size: .
J gene: TRBJ1-1
V gene: TRBV7-8
D gene: .
CDR3 protein: CASSSALARDFDPGTEAFF
CDR3 DNA: TGTGCCAGCAGCTCAGCCCTCGCGCGAGACTTTGACCCGGGGACTGAAGCTTTCTTT

clone size: few
J gene: TRBJ1-2
V gene: TRBV27
D gene: .
CDR3 protein: CASSLLGPGSGGYTF
CDR3 DNA: TGTGCCAGCAGTTTATTGGGCCCAGGGTCAGGTGGCTACACCTTC

clone size: few
J gene: TRBJ1-6
V gene: TRBV6-4
D gene: .
CDR3 protein: CASSDSSSYNSPLHF
CDR3 DNA: TGTGCCAGCAGTGACTCCAGCTCCTATAATTCACCCCTCCACTTT

clone size: .
J gene: TRBJ1-5
V gene: TRBV19
D gene: .
CDR3 protein: CASSIGRGRNQPQHF
CDR3 DNA: TGTGCCAGTAGTATAGGGAGGGGACGCAATCAGCCCCAGCATTTT

clone size: .
J gene: TRBJ1-1
V gene: TRBV5-1
D gene: .
CDR3 protein: CASSLQGNTEAFF
CDR3 DNA: TGCGCCAGCAGCTTACAGGGAAACACTGAAGCTTTCTTT

clone size: .
J gene: TRBJ1-2
V gene: TRBV29-1
D gene: TRBD1
CDR3 protein: CSVKGAQDYGYTF
CDR3 DNA: TGCAGCGTTAAGGGGGCTCAAGACTATGGCTACACCTTC

clone size: many
J gene: TRBJ1-2
V gene: TRBV25-1
D gene: .
CDR3 protein: CASTSGGEGGYTF
CDR3 DNA: TGTGCCAGTACTTCTGGAGGGGAAGGCGGCTACACCTTC

clone size: few
J gene: TRBJ2-3
V gene: TRBV11-2
D gene: .
CDR3 protein: CASSLGGLAVFRTDTQYF
CDR3 DNA: TGTGCCAGCAGCTTAGGAGGCCTGGCGGTCTTTCGCACAGATACGCAGTATTTT

clone size: .
J gene: TRBJ2-1
V gene: TRBV7-9
D gene: .
CDR3 protein: CASIERGAGQNNEQFF
CDR3 DNA: TGTGCCAGCATCGAAAGAGGGGCGGGGCAAAACAATGAGCAGTTCTTC

clone size: .
J gene: TRBJ1-6
V gene: TRBV3-1/TRBV3-2
D gene: .
CDR3 protein: CASSPRTAPTYNSPLHF
CDR3 DNA: TGTGCCAGCAGCCCGCGGACAGCTCCGACTTATAATTCACCCCTCCACTTT

clone size: .
J gene: TRBJ2-5
V gene: TRBV30
D gene: TRBD1
CDR3 protein: CAWLRQGRVFRETQYF
CDR3 DNA: TGTGCCTGGCTAAGACAGGGGCGAGTTTTTCGAGAGACCCAGTACTTC

clone size: once
J gene: TRBJ2-3
V gene: TRBV19
D gene: .
CDR3 protein: CASSIGGYTDTQYF
CDR3 DNA: TGTGCCAGTAGTATTGGCGGTTACACAGATACGCAGTATTTT

clone size: .
J gene: TRBJ2-2
V gene: TRBV5-5
D gene: .
CDR3 protein: CASSPAGQINTGELFF
CDR3 DNA: TGTGCCAGCAGCCCCGCGGGACAGATAAACACCGGGGAGCTGTTTTTT

clone size: .
J gene: TRBJ2-2
V gene: TRBV7-2
D gene: TRBD2
CDR3 protein: CASSSRAGGRPGELFF
CDR3 DNA: TGTGCCAGCAGCTCCCGAGCGGGGGGGCGCCCCGGGGAGCTGTTTTTT

clone size: .
J gene: TRBJ2-1
V gene: TRBV6-5
D gene: TRBD2
CDR3 protein: CASSYNGGAHNEQFF
CDR3 DNA: TGTGCCAGCAGTTACAACGGGGGGGCCCACAATGAGCAGTTCTTC

clone size: .
J gene: TRBJ1-2
V gene: TRBV6-5
D gene: .
CDR3 protein: CASRNTGGNYGYTF
CDR3 DNA: TGTGCCAGCAGGAACACCGGGGGTAACTATGGCTACACCTTC

clone size: once
J gene: TRBJ2-1
V gene: TRBV5-1
D gene: .
CDR3 protein: CASSLALEPYNEQFF
CDR3 DNA: TGCGCCAGCAGCTTGGCACTAGAACCCTACAATGAGCAGTTCTTC

clone size: .
J gene: TRBJ2-6
V gene: TRBV7-9
D gene: .
CDR3 protein: CASTLVSSGANVLTF
CDR3 DNA: TGTGCCAGCACCCTAGTAAGCTCTGGGGCCAACGTCCTGACTTTC

clone size: .
J gene: TRBJ2-1
V gene: TRBV24-1
D gene: TRBD1
CDR3 protein: CATSDPDRAHEQFF
CDR3 DNA: TGTGCCACCAGTGACCCGGACAGGGCCCATGAGCAGTTCTTC

clone size: .
J gene: TRBJ1-1
V gene: TRBV10-1
D gene: TRBD1
CDR3 protein: CASSEDRDAEAFF
CDR3 DNA: TGCGCCAGCAGTGAGGACAGGGACGCTGAAGCTTTCTTT

clone size: .
J gene: TRBJ1-3
V gene: TRBV5-1
D gene: TRBD1
CDR3 protein: CASSSGQQNSGNTIYF
CDR3 DNA: TGCGCCAGCAGCTCGGGACAGCAGAACTCTGGAAACACCATATATTTT

clone size: .
J gene: TRBJ1-2
V gene: TRBV18
D gene: .
CDR3 protein: CASSPVDRNYGYTF
CDR3 DNA: TGTGCCAGCTCCCCGGTCGATCGGAACTATGGCTACACCTTC

clone size: .
J gene: TRBJ2-5
V gene: TRBV7-2
D gene: TRBD1
CDR3 protein: CASSPTGGGETQYF
CDR3 DNA: TGTGCCAGCAGCCCGACAGGGGGCGGGGAGACCCAGTACTTC

clone size: .
J gene: TRBJ2-2
V gene: TRBV11-2
D gene: TRBD1
CDR3 protein: CASSARGTVAGELFF
CDR3 DNA: TGTGCCAGCAGCGCCCGAGGGACAGTCGCCGGGGAGCTGTTTTTT

clone size: .
J gene: TRBJ2-7
V gene: TRBV11-3
D gene: TRBD1
CDR3 protein: CASSLATGYEQYF
CDR3 DNA: TGTGCCAGCAGCTTGGCGACAGGGTACGAGCAGTACTTC

clone size: .
J gene: TRBJ2-5
V gene: TRBV28
D gene: TRBD2
CDR3 protein: CASSFPREGRQETQYF
CDR3 DNA: TGTGCCAGCAGTTTTCCCAGGGAGGGGAGACAAGAGACCCAGTACTTC

clone size: .
J gene: TRBJ2-5
V gene: TRBV6-6
D gene: .
CDR3 protein: CASSLPGKTTQYF
CDR3 DNA: TGTGCCAGCAGTTTACCCGGGAAGACGACCCAGTACTTC

clone size: .
J gene: TRBJ2-2
V gene: TRBV10-3
D gene: .
CDR3 protein: CAISAVGELFF
CDR3 DNA: TGTGCCATCAGTGCGGTCGGGGAGCTGTTTTTT

clone size: .
J gene: TRBJ1-1
V gene: TRBV18
D gene: TRBD1
CDR3 protein: CASSLRTGGMNTEAFF
CDR3 DNA: TGTGCCAGCTCACTTCGGACAGGGGGCATGAACACTGAAGCTTTCTTT

clone size: .
J gene: TRBJ1-1
V gene: TRBV18
D gene: .
CDR3 protein: CASRGGSTEAFF
CDR3 DNA: TGTGCCAGCCGCGGGGGGAGCACTGAAGCTTTCTTT

clone size: .
J gene: TRBJ1-5
V gene: TRBV6-5
D gene: .
CDR3 protein: CASRGGSRAQPQHF
CDR3 DNA: TGTGCCAGCCGGGGGGGAAGCAGGGCCCAGCCCCAGCATTTT

clone size: .
J gene: TRBJ1-1
V gene: TRBV6-6
D gene: .
CDR3 protein: CASNQLGGNTEAFF
CDR3 DNA: TGTGCCAGCAATCAGCTAGGTGGGAACACTGAAGCTTTCTTT

clone size: .
J gene: TRBJ1-6
V gene: TRBV10-3
D gene: TRBD1
CDR3 protein: CAIRDRGNSPLHF
CDR3 DNA: TGTGCCATCAGGGACAGGGGAAATTCACCCCTCCACTTT

clone size: .
J gene: TRBJ2-1
V gene: TRBV19
D gene: .
CDR3 protein: CASSPPAGTYNEQFF
CDR3 DNA: TGTGCCAGTTCCCCCCCCGCGGGGACCTACAATGAGCAGTTCTTC

clone size: .
J gene: TRBJ1-5
V gene: TRBV29-1
D gene: .
CDR3 protein: CSAARDTNQPQHF
CDR3 DNA: TGCAGCGCCGCCCGGGACACTAATCAGCCCCAGCATTTT

clone size: .
J gene: TRBJ1-1
V gene: TRBV9
D gene: .
CDR3 protein: CASSVGARGLGTEAFF
CDR3 DNA: TGTGCCAGCAGCGTAGGGGCTCGAGGGTTGGGCACTGAAGCTTTCTTT

clone size: once
J gene: TRBJ1-4
V gene: TRBV27
D gene: .
CDR3 protein: CASSPGDSWGDEKLFF
CDR3 DNA: TGTGCCAGCAGTCCCGGCGACTCTTGGGGGGATGAAAAACTGTTTTTT

clone size: .
J gene: TRBJ1-2
V gene: TRBV19
D gene: .
CDR3 protein: CASSAPGLLSYGYTF
CDR3 DNA: TGTGCCAGTAGTGCCCCAGGACTTCTTAGCTATGGCTACACCTTC

clone size: .
J gene: TRBJ1-2
V gene: TRBV5-1
D gene: TRBD1
CDR3 protein: CASSLVGQDYGYTF
CDR3 DNA: TGCGCCAGCAGCTTGGTGGGACAGGACTATGGCTACACCTTC

clone size: many
J gene: TRBJ2-7
V gene: TRBV5-1
D gene: .
CDR3 protein: CASSLGTGRVDYEQYF
CDR3 DNA: TGCGCCAGCAGCTTGGGAACCGGCAGGGTTGACTACGAGCAGTACTTC

clone size: .
J gene: TRBJ1-4
V gene: TRBV4-1
D gene: TRBD1
CDR3 protein: CASSPSSRGRPEKLFF
CDR3 DNA: TGCGCCAGCAGCCCAAGTAGTAGGGGGCGCCCTGAAAAACTGTTTTTT

clone size: .
J gene: TRBJ1-3
V gene: TRBV7-8
D gene: TRBD1
CDR3 protein: CASSLDPQGADAGNTIYF
CDR3 DNA: TGTGCCAGCAGCTTAGATCCTCAGGGGGCCGATGCTGGAAACACCATATATTTT

clone size: .
J gene: TRBJ2-7
V gene: TRBV29-1
D gene: TRBD1
CDR3 protein: CSARTGDYEQYF
CDR3 DNA: TGCAGCGCTCGGACAGGGGACTACGAGCAGTACTTC